The 12 T cell receptor beta chains below come from one sample, sequenced in a study of CD8+ T cells in alopecia areata. As to treatment: oral pan-JAK inhibitor, 5-10 mg twice daily. It was cDNA, reverse transcribed from extracted RNA, that served as the sequencing template. Clones were sequenced by immunoSEQ multiplex PCR, and TCRdb holds only the in-frame ones, with some missing. This table holds approximately 220,000 clones, around two fifths found once. The material sequenced was CD4+ T cells sorted from blood, taken between weeks 30 and 35, from a patient treated with tofacitinib. The receptors originated from a human donor with alopecia areata.

This rearrangement joins TRBV15 to TRBJ1-1; perhaps TRBD1 as D (5 bases). CDR1 and CDR2 from the germline V gene are LNHNV and YYDKDF (reference sequence). CDR3 length equals 15 residues. Trimming removed 5 bases at V and 6 bases at J, with 19 bases between. CDR3 nucleotide sequence: TGTGCCACCAGCCCCGGCGGTAGGGGAGAGGCTGAAGCTTTCTTT. This gives the protein CATSPGGRGEAEAFF.

The CDR3 region has the DNA TGTGCCTGGAGTATTTCATACGAGCAGTACTTC. This gives the protein CAWSISYEQYF. The gene calls are TRBV30 and TRBJ2-7; no firm D call. The length of the CDR3 is 11 residues. CDR1 is GTSNPN and CDR2 is SVGIG in the germline V gene (reference sequence). Trimming took off 2 bases at V and 4 bases at J, with 6 bases between the two ends. The whole variable domain, filled in from reference TRBV30 and TRBJ2-7, reads SQTIHQWPATLVQPVGSPLSLECTVEGTSNPNLYWYRQAAGRGLQLLFYSVGIGQISSEVPQNLSASRPQDRQFILSSKKLLLSDSGFYLCAWSISYEQYFGPGTRLTVT.

V is TRBV10-1 and J is TRBJ2-5; TRBD2 aligns across 8 bases. This CDR3 contains 15 residues. J lost 5 bases, V lost 3 bases, and 8 bases had no gene match. Germline V gene data show CDR1 as WNHNN and CDR2 as SYGVQD (reference sequence). CDR3 nucleotides: TGCGCCAGCAGTGACCCGGGGAGCGGGAGTGAGACCCAGTACTTC. Its translation is CASSDPGSGSETQYF.

This clone came up a few times. V usage is TRBV5-6 and J usage is TRBJ2-2; no definite D call. Germline-derived CDR1 and CDR2 are SGHDT and YYEEEE. Trimming removed 4 bases at V and 5 bases at J, with 3 bases between. The CDR3 loop spans 11 amino acids. Here the CDR3 reads CASSRTGELFF. CDR3 sequence (DNA): TGTGCCAGCAGCCGAACCGGGGAGCTGTTTTTT.

V and J are TRBV30 and TRBJ1-1; tentatively, D is TRBD1 (5 bases). The V end was cut by 7 bases, the J end by 0 bases, with 18 bases between. Germline CDR1 reads GTSNPN; CDR2 reads SVGIG (reference sequence). The CDR3 spans 15 residues. The CDR3 loop reads CASSKRGTMNTEAFF. For the CDR3, the DNA is TGTGCCTCCTCAAAACGGGGGACCATGAACACTGAAGCTTTCTTT.

The chain carries TRBV5-4 and TRBJ1-2, with 9 positions matching TRBD1. This CDR3 contains 15 residues. V shed 4 bases, J shed 4 bases, and the junction held 8 bases outside the gene matches. From germline, CDR1 is SGHNT and CDR2 YYREEE (reference sequence). The CDR3 DNA reads TGTGCCAGCAGCGTGAACAGGGGGCTGGGCTATGGCTACACCTTC. Protein product: CASSVNRGLGYGYTF.

The table lists this clone with a count of one. This chain uses TRBV6-5 with TRBJ2-3, with TRBD2 matching 7 bases. This CDR3 has 14 amino acids. V was pared by 11 bases and J by 4 bases, with 12 bases of the junction left unmatched. From germline, CDR1 is MNHEY and CDR2 SVGAGI. The CDR3 is CASLRAGRADTQYF. As DNA, the CDR3 is TGTGCCTCACTAAGGGCAGGGAGGGCAGATACGCAGTATTTT.

Points on this clone: In the same sample, other DNA sequences code for this CDR3. The chain couples TRBV29-1 to TRBJ1-1; D gene uncertain. The CDR3 totals 11 residues. Trimming left V 4 bases short and J 1 base short, with 4 bases between. Germline V gives CDR1 SQVTM, CDR2 ANQGSEA. This chain's CDR3 is CSVVRNTEAFF. As DNA, the CDR3 is TGCAGCGTTGTCAGGAACACTGAAGCTTTCTTT.

The chain carries TRBV4-1 and TRBJ1-2; no clear D gene. The ends were cut back, 2 bases at V and 8 bases at J, with 12 bases in the middle. Germline V gene lookup returns CDR1 MGHRA and CDR2 YSYEKL. CDR3 size: 13 residues. The CDR3 is CASSQFVEGGYTF. The DNA of the CDR3 is TGCGCCAGCAGCCAATTCGTAGAAGGCGGCTACACCTTC.

This chain joins TRBV2 and TRBJ2-2; tentatively, D is TRBD2 (6 bases). Germline V gene lookup returns CDR1 SNHLY and CDR2 FYNNEI. The CDR3 runs 14 residues. V lost 7 bases and J 1 base, leaving 10 bases between the germline ends. CDR3 loop: CASKGSGNTGELFF. CDR3 bases: TGTGCCAGCAAGGGTAGCGGGAACACCGGGGAGCTGTTTTTT.

This rearrangement joins TRBV13 to TRBJ2-3; 11 bases are shared with TRBD2. Per germline, CDR1 PRHDT and CDR2 FYEKMQ (reference sequence). V lost 3 bases and J lost 6; bases outside the gene matches: 2. CDR3 length: 14 residues. The CDR3 region has the DNA TGTGCCAGCAGCTTCGCTAGCGGGAGGGATACGCAGTATTTT. Its protein is CASSFASGRDTQYF.

The V and J genes are TRBV5-4 and TRBJ2-6; D perhaps matches TRBD2 (5 bases). Germline V gene sequence: CDR1 SGHNT, CDR2 YYREEE (reference sequence). The CDR3 loop spans 16 amino acids. The V gene lost 5 bases and the J gene lost 0 bases, with 12 bases spanning the gap. DNA for the CDR3: TGTGCCAGCAGGGCGGGTAGGGCCTCTGGGGCCAACGTCCTGACTTTC. Translating it yields CASRAGRASGANVLTF.